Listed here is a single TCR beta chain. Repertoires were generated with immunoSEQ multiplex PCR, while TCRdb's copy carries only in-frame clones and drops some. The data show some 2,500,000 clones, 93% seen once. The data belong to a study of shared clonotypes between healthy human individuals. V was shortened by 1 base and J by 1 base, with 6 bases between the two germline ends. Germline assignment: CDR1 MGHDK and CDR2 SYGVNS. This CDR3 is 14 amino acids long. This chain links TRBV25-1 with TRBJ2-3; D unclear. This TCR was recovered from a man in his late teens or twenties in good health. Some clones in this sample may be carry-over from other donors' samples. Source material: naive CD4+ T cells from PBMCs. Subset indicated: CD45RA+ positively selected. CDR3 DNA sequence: TGTGCCAGCAGTGAATTATCAGGCACAGATACGCAGTATTTT. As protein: CASSELSGTDTQYF.